This T cell receptor beta chain was recorded in a study of regulatory T cells in long-lasting Graves disease. Study information: Antithyroid drugs had been given to newly diagnosed Graves' patients for under 3 months.

Time point meaning: newly diagnosed GD, antithyroid drugs for less than 3 months. The TCR library used RNA extracted from PBMCs. Germline CDR1 MNHNS, CDR2 SASEGT. J gave up 9 bases and V 7 bases, and 8 bases lay outside the gene matches. CDR3 size: 12 residues. The sample holds many counts of this clonotype. The antigen is not known. Regarding the study as a whole: Possibly, accuracy suffered from the small sample size.

With iRepertoire HTBI primers and Arm-PCR of CDR3 regions, TCR beta libraries were built. TCRdb recomputed calls from the multiplex PCR reads with MiXCR, one row per CDR3 protein. The sample has roughly 500,000 distinct CDR3 sequences, roughly 14% seen once. Separately, the same data were catalogued under a study of T cells in Graves' hyperthyroidism and ophthalmopathy.

The material was peripheral blood mononuclear cells (PBMCs), obtained at new diagnosis, from a patient treated with antithyroid drugs. This chain connects TRBV6-1 to TRBJ2-5, with 7 bases lining up with TRBD1. This clonotype was sampled from a man aged 25-45 years with Graves disease. The CDR3: CASKATGTAQYF. The DNA for the CDR3 is TGTGCCAGCAAAGCGACAGGGACGGCCCAGTACTTC.